What follows are 3 T cell receptor beta chains derived from one specimen sequenced in a study of siplizumab effects on memory and regulatory T cells (dated by TCRdb to the late 2010s). Libraries were made using the immunoSEQ multiplex PCR assay. Not all clones reach the TCRdb copy of this immuneACCESS table, which keeps in-frame sequences only. Checked studies attribute under half of the gap to unresolved V genes and leave the rest unexplained. The sample table contains around 100,000 clones; only one count was recorded for 90% to 95% of them. The leading ten clones occupy 0.9% to 1.4% of the sample. The sequenced sample consisted of CD4+ T cells sorted from blood. These receptors were obtained from a human donor in good health.

This clone was counted only a few times. The rearrangement links TRBV6-5 to TRBJ2-1; D remains ambiguous. CDR1 and CDR2 from the germline V gene are MNHEY and SVGAGI. V dropped 0 bases and J dropped 5 bases, with 11 bases sitting between them. This CDR3 has 15 amino acids. The CDR3 region has the DNA TGTGCCAGCAGTTACTCTAGACAAGCTAACAATGAGCAGTTCTTC. This codes for CASSYSRQANNEQFF.

The rearrangement uses TRBV7-4 and TRBJ2-1; weak D call: TRBD1 (6 bases). With 4 bases removed from V and 5 bases from J, the gap between germline ends came to 15 bases. CDR3 length: 15 residues. Germline V gene data show CDR1 as SGHVT and CDR2 as SQSDAQ. This CDR3 is CASSCRGGNDNEQFF. The CDR3 region has the DNA TGTGCCAGCAGCTGCAGGGGTGGAAACGACAATGAGCAGTTCTTC.

The chain combines TRBV2 with TRBJ2-7, with TRBD1 matching over 8 bases. Germline-derived CDR1 and CDR2 are SNHLY and FYNNEI. The CDR3 totals 14 residues. V shed 11 bases, J shed 0 bases, and the junction held 9 bases outside the gene matches. In DNA, the CDR3 is TGTGCCGCGAAACCGGGACAGGACTCCTACGAGCAGTACTTC. Residues: CAAKPGQDSYEQYF.